This is a list of T cell receptor beta chains from one sample in a study of T cells after yellow fever vaccination. TCRdb used MiXCR to reprocess the 5' RACE reads, holding one entry per CDR3 protein. The data contain 120,000 or so distinct CDR3 sequences, about 8.2% of them singletons. Sequenced here: CD8+ T cells sorted from PBMCs, sampled on the day of the yellow fever booster vaccination. Receptor source: a man aged 18 to 35 who received the YFV17D yellow fever vaccine. Each CDR3 is given with its conserved first and last residue. A D gene is named only where the DNA matches it firmly. Not all rows give a size; the values are once, few, many and, for expanded clones, a class.

clone_size: few
j_call: TRBJ1-6
d_call: NA
v_call: TRBV13
cdr3_nt: TGTGCCAGCAGCTTAGGAGGCAGCAAAAATTCACCCCTCCACTTT
cdr3_aa: CASSLGGSKNSPLHF

clone_size: NA
j_call: TRBJ1-5
d_call: NA
v_call: TRBV10-3
cdr3_nt: TGTGCCATCAGTGACCCAGGAAATCAGCCCCAGCATTTT
cdr3_aa: CAISDPGNQPQHF

clone_size: few
j_call: TRBJ2-2
d_call: NA
v_call: TRBV6-2/TRBV6-3
cdr3_nt: TGTGCCAGCAGTGCCCTAAGGTCCGGGGAGCTGTTTTTT
cdr3_aa: CASSALRSGELFF

clone_size: many
j_call: TRBJ2-1
d_call: NA
v_call: TRBV7-8
cdr3_nt: TGTGCCAGCAGCTTGGACGGGGGAAGCTCCTACAATGAGCAGTTCTTC
cdr3_aa: CASSLDGGSSYNEQFF

clone_size: NA
j_call: TRBJ1-5
d_call: NA
v_call: TRBV13
cdr3_nt: TGTGCCAGCAGCTTAGTAGAAGGGCCCCAGCATTTT
cdr3_aa: CASSLVEGPQHF

clone_size: many
j_call: TRBJ2-1
d_call: TRBD1
v_call: TRBV23-1
cdr3_nt: TGCGCCAGCCCCGGGACAGCTTTATACAATGAGCAGTTCTTC
cdr3_aa: CASPGTALYNEQFF

clone_size: few
j_call: TRBJ2-1
d_call: NA
v_call: TRBV6-2/TRBV6-3
cdr3_nt: TGTGCCAGCAGTTTATTAGGGTACAATGAGCAGTTCTTC
cdr3_aa: CASSLLGYNEQFF

clone_size: few
j_call: TRBJ2-1
d_call: TRBD2
v_call: TRBV11-1
cdr3_nt: TGTGCCAGCAGCTTGGGGACTAGCAGTCAGAATGAGCAGTTCTTC
cdr3_aa: CASSLGTSSQNEQFF

clone_size: few
j_call: TRBJ2-1
d_call: NA
v_call: TRBV5-1
cdr3_nt: TGCGCCAGCAGCTTGGACCCGCGGACTGAGCAGTTCTTC
cdr3_aa: CASSLDPRTEQFF

clone_size: many
j_call: TRBJ2-3
d_call: NA
v_call: TRBV29-1
cdr3_nt: TGCAGCGTTGTTCGCGATACGCAGTATTTT
cdr3_aa: CSVVRDTQYF

clone_size: many
j_call: TRBJ1-6
d_call: NA
v_call: TRBV7-8
cdr3_nt: TGTGCCAGCAGACCCGTCCCGAGCTCCTATAATTCACCCCTCCACTTT
cdr3_aa: CASRPVPSSYNSPLHF

clone_size: NA
j_call: TRBJ2-7
d_call: NA
v_call: TRBV15
cdr3_nt: TGTGCCACCAGCGTCGGCGGCAGGACGGGCCACGAGCAGTACTTC
cdr3_aa: CATSVGGRTGHEQYF

clone_size: few
j_call: TRBJ1-1
d_call: TRBD1
v_call: TRBV4-1
cdr3_nt: TGCGCCAGCAGCCACGTGACAGGGGATGAAGCTTTCTTT
cdr3_aa: CASSHVTGDEAFF

clone_size: few
j_call: TRBJ2-1
d_call: TRBD1
v_call: TRBV20-1
cdr3_nt: TGCAGTGCAAGAGAGGACAGGACCTTTGGGTCCTACAATGAGCAGTTCTTC
cdr3_aa: CSAREDRTFGSYNEQFF

clone_size: NA
j_call: TRBJ2-5
d_call: TRBD2
v_call: TRBV7-3
cdr3_nt: TGTGCCAGCAGCCCCAGCGGGGGGGCCCTAGAGACCCAGTACTTC
cdr3_aa: CASSPSGGALETQYF

clone_size: NA
j_call: TRBJ1-5
d_call: NA
v_call: TRBV10-3
cdr3_nt: TGTGCCATCCGAGACGGGTATAGCAATCAGCCCCAGCATTTT
cdr3_aa: CAIRDGYSNQPQHF

clone_size: few
j_call: TRBJ1-1
d_call: NA
v_call: TRBV3-2
cdr3_nt: NA
cdr3_aa: CASSHPGFGEGTEAFF

clone_size: many
j_call: TRBJ2-5
d_call: NA
v_call: TRBV11-2
cdr3_nt: TGTGCCAGCAGCTTAGCCCGTCGGACTCTGGAGACCCAGTACTTC
cdr3_aa: CASSLARRTLETQYF

clone_size: many
j_call: TRBJ2-1
d_call: TRBD2
v_call: TRBV6-2/TRBV6-3
cdr3_nt: TGTGCCAGCAGCACTAGCGGGGCCTACAATGAGCAGTTCTTC
cdr3_aa: CASSTSGAYNEQFF

clone_size: few
j_call: TRBJ1-4
d_call: NA
v_call: TRBV20-1
cdr3_nt: TGCAGTGCCGTTGACTTAGGGGCGGATGAAAAACTGTTTTTT
cdr3_aa: CSAVDLGADEKLFF

clone_size: few
j_call: TRBJ2-6
d_call: TRBD2
v_call: TRBV7-8
cdr3_nt: TGTGCCAGCAGCTTATGGGGGGGATCTGGGGCCAACGTCCTGACTTTC
cdr3_aa: CASSLWGGSGANVLTF

clone_size: many
j_call: TRBJ2-3
d_call: NA
v_call: TRBV4-1
cdr3_nt: TGCGCCAGCAGCCAAGGGGCTGGGACAGATACGCAGTATTTT
cdr3_aa: CASSQGAGTDTQYF

clone_size: NA
j_call: TRBJ1-4
d_call: NA
v_call: TRBV11-3
cdr3_nt: TGTGCCAGCAGCGGGTGGAGTCGCCGCAAACTGTTTTTT
cdr3_aa: CASSGWSRRKLFF

clone_size: NA
j_call: TRBJ2-7
d_call: TRBD1
v_call: TRBV4-3
cdr3_nt: TGCGCCAGCAGCCAAGACCGTGGACAGGGGGCTAACGAGCAGTACTTC
cdr3_aa: CASSQDRGQGANEQYF

clone_size: many
j_call: TRBJ2-7
d_call: NA
v_call: TRBV10-2
cdr3_nt: TGCGCCAGCAGTGACCGGGGGGCAGTCGACGAGCAGTACTTC
cdr3_aa: CASSDRGAVDEQYF

clone_size: many
j_call: TRBJ1-3
d_call: TRBD1
v_call: TRBV12-3/TRBV12-4
cdr3_nt: TGTGCCAGCAGTACCGGACAGGGCCCGTACGCTGGAAACACCATATATTTT
cdr3_aa: CASSTGQGPYAGNTIYF

clone_size: NA
j_call: TRBJ2-7
d_call: NA
v_call: TRBV5-1
cdr3_nt: TGCGCCAGCAGCACCGGTCTAGGCTCCTACGAGCAGTACTTC
cdr3_aa: CASSTGLGSYEQYF

clone_size: few
j_call: TRBJ1-6
d_call: NA
v_call: TRBV27
cdr3_nt: TGTGCCAGCAGTTCTTGGGTTCTTTCACCCCTCCACTTT
cdr3_aa: CASSSWVLSPLHF

clone_size: many
j_call: TRBJ2-7
d_call: TRBD2
v_call: TRBV10-3
cdr3_nt: TGTGCCATCAGGGCGGGGGAGACCTACGAGCAGTACTTC
cdr3_aa: CAIRAGETYEQYF

clone_size: many
j_call: TRBJ2-6
d_call: NA
v_call: TRBV6-4
cdr3_nt: TGTGCCAGCAGTGACTCGAAATCTGGGGCCAACGTCCTGACTTTC
cdr3_aa: CASSDSKSGANVLTF

clone_size: NA
j_call: TRBJ2-1
d_call: TRBD2
v_call: TRBV11-3
cdr3_nt: TGTGCCAGCAGCTCTCTTTCTAGCGGGGCGTACAATGAGCAGTTCTTC
cdr3_aa: CASSSLSSGAYNEQFF

clone_size: few
j_call: TRBJ2-4
d_call: NA
v_call: TRBV6-5
cdr3_nt: TGTGCCAGCAGTCCCCTCTGGGGCAGGGGAGACATTCAGTACTTC
cdr3_aa: CASSPLWGRGDIQYF

clone_size: few
j_call: TRBJ2-6
d_call: NA
v_call: TRBV3-1
cdr3_nt: TGTGCCAGCAGCAAACGGCTAGAAGCTTGGGGGGCCAACGTCCTGACTTTC
cdr3_aa: CASSKRLEAWGANVLTF

clone_size: NA
j_call: TRBJ1-2
d_call: NA
v_call: TRBV10-2
cdr3_nt: TGCGCCAGCAGCGAGCAGGGGACGGGCTATGGCTACACCTTC
cdr3_aa: CASSEQGTGYGYTF

clone_size: few
j_call: TRBJ1-2
d_call: NA
v_call: TRBV6-2/TRBV6-3
cdr3_nt: TGTGCCAGCAGTCGGACCCGGCGGGATGGCTACACCTTC
cdr3_aa: CASSRTRRDGYTF

clone_size: many
j_call: TRBJ2-7
d_call: NA
v_call: TRBV5-1
cdr3_nt: TGCGCCAGCAGCTTGGGGGGGGAAATGTCCTACGAGCAGTACTTC
cdr3_aa: CASSLGGEMSYEQYF

clone_size: few
j_call: TRBJ2-3
d_call: NA
v_call: TRBV9
cdr3_nt: TGTGCCAGCAGCGTAGAAGGGACGGCGGGTCGCACAGATACGCAGTATTTT
cdr3_aa: CASSVEGTAGRTDTQYF

clone_size: few
j_call: TRBJ2-5
d_call: NA
v_call: TRBV4-1
cdr3_nt: TGCGCCAGCAGCCAAGTTAACGCTCAGATCCAAGAGACCCAGTACTTC
cdr3_aa: CASSQVNAQIQETQYF

clone_size: NA
j_call: TRBJ2-2
d_call: NA
v_call: TRBV30
cdr3_nt: TGTGCCTGGAGGCCCGCTGTGAAGCTCACCGGGGAGCTGTTTTTT
cdr3_aa: CAWRPAVKLTGELFF

clone_size: few
j_call: TRBJ1-2
d_call: NA
v_call: TRBV25-1
cdr3_nt: TGTGCCAGCAGTGAGCCTTCCCCCTACTATGGCTACACCTTC
cdr3_aa: CASSEPSPYYGYTF

clone_size: NA
j_call: TRBJ2-1
d_call: TRBD2
v_call: TRBV20-1
cdr3_nt: TGCAGTGCTAGAGACCGCGGGGGGCTGTTCGATGAGCAGTTCTTC
cdr3_aa: CSARDRGGLFDEQFF

clone_size: NA
j_call: TRBJ2-3
d_call: NA
v_call: TRBV7-2
cdr3_nt: TGTGCCAGCAGCTTAGACCGCACAGATACGCAGTATTTT
cdr3_aa: CASSLDRTDTQYF

clone_size: few
j_call: TRBJ2-3
d_call: NA
v_call: TRBV27
cdr3_nt: TGTGCCAGCAGTTTATCGGAAGGGGCCCCCACAGATACGCAGTATTTT
cdr3_aa: CASSLSEGAPTDTQYF

clone_size: many
j_call: TRBJ2-7
d_call: NA
v_call: TRBV4-1
cdr3_nt: TGCGCCAGCAGCCAAGTCTCCTGGGGCTACGAGCAGTACTTC
cdr3_aa: CASSQVSWGYEQYF

clone_size: many
j_call: TRBJ2-7
d_call: NA
v_call: TRBV7-9
cdr3_nt: TGTGCCAGCAGCTTCGGGGGACCCTACGAGCAGTACTTC
cdr3_aa: CASSFGGPYEQYF

clone_size: few
j_call: TRBJ1-2
d_call: TRBD1
v_call: TRBV5-1
cdr3_nt: TGCGCCAGCAGCAGAAGGACAGGCAATAACTATGGCTACACCTTC
cdr3_aa: CASSRRTGNNYGYTF

clone_size: few
j_call: TRBJ2-5
d_call: NA
v_call: TRBV6-5
cdr3_nt: TGTGCCAGCAGTTACGCAGAGGGGGAAGAGACCCAGTACTTC
cdr3_aa: CASSYAEGEETQYF

clone_size: NA
j_call: TRBJ1-5
d_call: TRBD1
v_call: TRBV10-2
cdr3_nt: TGCGCCAGCAGACCCGGGACAGGGAATCAGCCCCAGCATTTT
cdr3_aa: CASRPGTGNQPQHF

clone_size: few
j_call: TRBJ2-7
d_call: NA
v_call: TRBV5-6
cdr3_nt: TGTGCCAGCAGCACTAACCTATGGAGCTACGAGCAGTACTTC
cdr3_aa: CASSTNLWSYEQYF

clone_size: NA
j_call: TRBJ2-7
d_call: NA
v_call: TRBV18
cdr3_nt: TGTGCCAGCCATTCAGGGATTGGCGAGCAGTACTTC
cdr3_aa: CASHSGIGEQYF

clone_size: NA
j_call: TRBJ2-7
d_call: NA
v_call: TRBV6-5
cdr3_nt: TGTGCCAGCAGTTACGGCCGGGGCGGATACGAGCAGTACTTC
cdr3_aa: CASSYGRGGYEQYF

clone_size: few
j_call: TRBJ1-2
d_call: NA
v_call: TRBV29-1
cdr3_nt: TGCAGCGTTGAAGATCTTCGGGACCCGGGGGGCTACACCTTC
cdr3_aa: CSVEDLRDPGGYTF

clone_size: few
j_call: TRBJ2-5
d_call: TRBD1
v_call: TRBV4-2
cdr3_nt: TGTGCCAGCAGCCAAGATAGAATACAGGGGCAAGAGACCCAGTACTTC
cdr3_aa: CASSQDRIQGQETQYF

clone_size: few
j_call: TRBJ2-1
d_call: NA
v_call: TRBV7-3
cdr3_nt: TGTGCCAGCAGCTTAATTCGGGCGAATGAGCAGTTCTTC
cdr3_aa: CASSLIRANEQFF

clone_size: few
j_call: TRBJ2-5
d_call: NA
v_call: TRBV29-1
cdr3_nt: TGCAGCGTCACAGGGAGAGGGCCTGAAGAGACCCAGTACTTC
cdr3_aa: CSVTGRGPEETQYF

clone_size: NA
j_call: TRBJ2-5
d_call: NA
v_call: TRBV12-3/TRBV12-4
cdr3_nt: TGTGCCAGCAGTGCACAGGAGGGCCCGCAAGAGACCCAGTACTTC
cdr3_aa: CASSAQEGPQETQYF

clone_size: many
j_call: TRBJ1-5
d_call: NA
v_call: TRBV7-6
cdr3_nt: TGTGCCAGCAGCTCACTCGTGGCAGGGAGTAGCAATCAGCCCCAGCATTTT
cdr3_aa: CASSSLVAGSSNQPQHF

clone_size: few
j_call: TRBJ1-5
d_call: NA
v_call: TRBV4-1
cdr3_nt: TGCGCCAGCAGCCAAGATCTAGATCAGCCCCAGCATTTT
cdr3_aa: CASSQDLDQPQHF

clone_size: many
j_call: TRBJ2-1
d_call: TRBD2
v_call: TRBV6-5
cdr3_nt: TGTGCCAGCAGTTACTCCGGGGGGAGAGAGCAGTTCTTC
cdr3_aa: CASSYSGGREQFF

clone_size: few
j_call: TRBJ2-7
d_call: NA
v_call: TRBV6-2/TRBV6-3
cdr3_nt: TGTGCCTCTAACCGAGGCTTCTACTACGAGCAGTACTTC
cdr3_aa: CASNRGFYYEQYF